The next 29 T cell receptor beta chains were all read from a single sample in a study of shared clonotypes between healthy human individuals. Some clones are missing from TCRdb's copy, which holds only in-frame ones; the method was immunoSEQ multiplex PCR. The repertoire holds about 1.5 million clones, with 95% to 99% as singletons. Sequencing was performed on naive CD4+ T cells sorted from blood. This sample's subset: CD45RA+ positively selected. The source of these receptors is a man aged 30 to 45 in good health.

The chain recombines TRBV14 with TRBJ2-1, with D maybe TRBD1 (6 bases). The CDR3 contains 15 residues. Germline V CDR1 and CDR2: SGHDN, FVKESK. V was clipped by 2 bases and J by 0 bases, with 8 bases between them. For the CDR3, the DNA is TGTGCCAGCAGCCAATTACAGGGCTCCTACAATGAGCAGTTCTTC. Translated: CASSQLQGSYNEQFF.

As for this clone: An end of the junction does not agree with germline; a read error may underlie this. The V call is TRBV7-9, the J call TRBJ2-7, with D unclear. Germline assignment: CDR1 SEHNR and CDR2 FQNEAQ (reference sequence). This CDR3 is 11 amino acids long. Here the CDR3 reads CASTDSKAPFF. The CDR3 nucleotides are TGTGCCAGCACCGATTCCAAGGCCCCCTTCTTC. The whole variable domain, remainder taken from reference TRBV7-9 and TRBJ2-7, is DTGVSQNPRHKITKRGQNVTFRCDPISEHNRLYWYRQTLGQGPEFLTYFQNEAQLEKSRLLSDRFSAERPKGSFSTLEIQRTEQGDSAMYLCASTDSKAPFFGPGTRLTVT.

The rearrangement links TRBV7-9 to TRBJ2-5; D is unresolved. CDR3 length: 15 residues. The ends were cut back, 3 bases at V and 7 bases at J, with 18 bases in the middle. CDR1 SEHNR and CDR2 FQNEAQ come from the germline V gene (reference sequence). The CDR3 nucleotides are TGTGCCAGCAGCTTCGACCTGAGAACACACAGGACCCAGTACTTC. Its translation: CASSFDLRTHRTQYF.

The chain carries TRBV25-1 and TRBJ1-2, with TRBD1 matching over 9 bases. Germline V gene lookup returns CDR1 MGHDK and CDR2 SYGVNS. CDR3 length: 15 amino acids. Germline trimming cut 4 bases from V and 4 bases from J; bases unmatched to any gene: 7. The CDR3 sequence: CASSAIQGAPYGYTF. CDR3 in DNA: TGTGCCAGCAGTGCAATACAGGGGGCTCCCTATGGCTACACCTTC.

CDR3 nucleotide sequence: TGTGCCAGCAGCTTACTGGACGACTCCTACGAGCAGTACTTC. Residues: CASSLLDDSYEQYF. This chain links TRBV5-6 with TRBJ2-7; D is unclear. The CDR3 extends over 14 amino acids. Trimming took 2 bases from V and 0 from J, leaving 9 bases between them. From germline, CDR1 is SGHDT and CDR2 YYEEEE.

V and J are TRBV5-1 and TRBJ1-3, with TRBD1 matching over 9 bases. After removal of 4 bases from V and 3 bases from J, the junction contained 8 bases not matched to a gene. The CDR3 loop spans 16 amino acids. Germline CDR1 is SGHRS and CDR2 is YFSETQ. The CDR3 loop is CASSPTTGGGGNTIYF. The CDR3 coding sequence is TGCGCCAGCAGCCCCACGACAGGGGGAGGTGGAAACACCATATATTTT.

This chain joins TRBV4-1 and TRBJ2-3; tentative D call: TRBD1 (5 bases). The CDR3 runs to 14 residues. Germline CDR1 MGHRA, CDR2 YSYEKL. Deletions cut 4 bases from V and 2 bases from J, with 10 bases between. Here the CDR3 reads CASSLNRFTDTQYF. In nucleotides, the CDR3 is TGCGCCAGCAGCCTTAACAGGTTCACAGATACGCAGTATTTT.

The chain joins TRBV7-3 to TRBJ2-3, with 7 bases aligning to TRBD2. The CDR3 sequence is 16 residues long. Unmatched junction bases numbered 8, after V lost 4 bases and J lost 1 base. Germline V gives CDR1 SGHTA, CDR2 FQGTGA. CDR3 region: CASSSHLGGGTDTQYF. The CDR3 DNA reads TGTGCCAGCAGCTCCCACCTGGGGGGGGGCACAGATACGCAGTATTTT.

The rearrangement links TRBV7-9 to TRBJ1-2, with TRBD1 as a possible D gene (5 bases). This CDR3 has 14 amino acids. The germline V and J ends were trimmed by 3 bases and 3 bases, with 11 bases remaining between them. Per the germline V gene, CDR1 is SEHNR and CDR2 is FQNEAQ (reference sequence). CDR3 sequence (DNA): TGTGCCAGCAGCTTCGAAAGGGGTGACTATGGCTACACCTTC. This gives the protein CASSFERGDYGYTF.

This chain uses TRBV6-6 with TRBJ1-2; 9 positions agree with TRBD1. Germline-derived CDR1 and CDR2 are MNHNY and SVGAGI (reference sequence). The CDR3 spans 13 residues. The ends lost 5 bases at V and 7 bases at J; junction bases unmatched: 5. DNA for the CDR3: TGTGCCAGCAGTCGGGGACAGGGAGGTGGCTACACCTTC. Protein product: CASSRGQGGGYTF.

This chain links TRBV28 with TRBJ1-2, with D possibly TRBD1 on 6 matching bases. The germline gives CDR1 MDHEN, CDR2 SYDVKM. V lost 7 bases and J 3 bases, leaving 21 bases between the germline ends. The length of the CDR3 is 16 residues. The CDR3 loop reads CASTQTPGGVDYGYTF. The CDR3 bases are TGTGCCAGCACCCAAACGCCGGGGGGCGTTGACTATGGCTACACCTTC.

The J gene is TRBJ2-6, the V gene TRBV5-4; D ambiguous. Germline-derived CDR1 and CDR2 are SGHNT and YYREEE (reference sequence). The CDR3 runs 14 residues. V dropped 4 bases and J dropped 1 base, with 6 bases sitting between them. CDR3 in DNA: TGTGCCAGCAGCCGACCGTCTGGGGCCAACGTCCTGACTTTC. It specifies CASSRPSGANVLTF.

This chain joins TRBV4-2 and TRBJ2-3; TRBD1 is a possible D gene (5 bases). CDR1 is LGHNA, CDR2 YNFKEQ, per germline. Trimming took off 4 bases at V and 6 bases at J, with 14 bases between the two ends. The length of the CDR3 is 14 residues. CDR3 sequence reads: CASSRTRVPDTQYF. The CDR3 nucleotides are TGTGCCAGCAGCCGTACCAGGGTCCCGGATACGCAGTATTTT.

J is TRBJ1-1 and V is TRBV2; no definite D call. V shed 4 bases and J shed 1 base, with 7 bases lying between them. The CDR3 is 13 residues long. Germline lookup yields CDR1 SNHLY and CDR2 FYNNEI. The CDR3 DNA is TGTGCCAGCAGTGTACGGAAGAACACTGAAGCTTTCTTT. Protein sequence: CASSVRKNTEAFF.

The chain employs TRBV2 and TRBJ1-1; D remains unclear. Germline V gene sequence: CDR1 SNHLY, CDR2 FYNNEI. This CDR3 has 12 amino acids. Trimming stripped 5 bases from V and 3 bases from J, with 7 bases between. In nucleotides, the CDR3 is TGTGCCAGCAGTCGAGATCACACTGAAGCTTTCTTT. Translated: CASSRDHTEAFF.

In the case of this clone: Distinct nucleotide sequences in the sample also encode this CDR3. This chain connects TRBV18 to TRBJ2-5; 14 bases are a match to TRBD2. This CDR3 is 16 amino acids long. V dropped 3 bases and J dropped 4; count of bases not matched to a gene: 4. The V gene's germline CDR1 is KGHSH and CDR2 LQKENI. The CDR3: CASSPGLAGGRETQYF. The CDR3, as DNA: TGTGCCAGCTCACCTGGACTAGCGGGAGGACGAGAGACCCAGTACTTC.

The chain has TRBV4-3 and TRBJ1-1, with a possible D match to TRBD1 (6 bases). Between the trimmed V and J ends, which lost 4 bases and 2 bases, there was a span of 14 bases. Germline CDR1 LGHNA, CDR2 YSLEER. The CDR3 covers 15 residues. CDR3 residues: CASSLLGGSNTEAFF. In DNA form, the CDR3 reads TGCGCCAGCAGCCTTTTAGGGGGGAGTAACACTGAAGCTTTCTTT.

This clone was seen just once. The chain recombines TRBV7-6 with TRBJ2-2, with TRBD2 matching over 11 bases. This CDR3 spans 17 amino acids. Trimming at V came to 2 bases and at J to 0 bases, leaving 2 bases not matched to a gene. Germline-derived CDR1 and CDR2 are SGHVS and FNYEAQ. The CDR3 sequence is CASSLTSGRPNTGELFF. Here the CDR3 DNA reads TGTGCCAGCAGCTTAACTAGCGGGAGACCGAACACCGGGGAGCTGTTTTTT.

This clone was seen once. The chain uses TRBV5-4 and TRBJ2-5, with D possibly TRBD2 on 7 matching bases. Germline CDR1 and CDR2: SGHNT and YYREEE (reference sequence). CDR3 size: 15 residues. V was shortened by 4 bases and J by 2 bases, with 15 bases between the two germline ends. DNA for the CDR3: TGTGCCAGCAGCAACGGGGGGCGTAGGCAAGAGACCCAGTACTTC. As protein: CASSNGGRRQETQYF.

This clone has just one count. This chain joins TRBV30 and TRBJ2-7; D is ambiguous. The germline gives CDR1 GTSNPN, CDR2 SVGIG (reference sequence). The CDR3 totals 14 residues. Trimming took off 3 bases at V and 6 bases at J, with 18 bases between the two ends. CDR3 DNA: TGTGCCTGGAGAGGCACAGCCCCCGGGCTCGAGCAGTACTTC. This translates into CAWRGTAPGLEQYF. Full variable domain (outside the CDR3, taken from reference TRBV30 and TRBJ2-7): SQTIHQWPATLVQPVGSPLSLECTVEGTSNPNLYWYRQAAGRGLQLLFYSVGIGQISSEVPQNLSASRPQDRQFILSSKKLLLSDSGFYLCAWRGTAPGLEQYFGPGTRLTVT.

The chain recombines TRBV7-9 with TRBJ2-7; weak D call: TRBD2 (5 bases). CDR3 size: 16 residues. The germline V gene encodes CDR1 SEHNR and CDR2 FQNEAQ (reference sequence). The germline V and J ends were trimmed by 0 bases and 1 base, with 13 bases remaining between them. CDR3 coding DNA: TGTGCCAGCAGCTTAGCCCGGGGTGGCTCGTCCTACGAGCAGTACTTC. It translates to CASSLARGGSSYEQYF.

This rearrangement joins TRBV28 to TRBJ2-1; D possibly corresponds to TRBD2 (6 bases). Trimming cost V 5 bases and J 2 bases, with 16 bases left between them. There are 16 residues in the CDR3. Germline V gene sequence: CDR1 MDHEN, CDR2 SYDVKM. The CDR3 DNA follows: TGTGCCAGCAGTCCAACCTGGGGGGAGGCCTACAATGAGCAGTTCTTC. Translated, it gives CASSPTWGEAYNEQFF.

The chain employs TRBV11-3 and TRBJ2-1; no clear D. The germline V gene has CDR1 SGHNT and CDR2 YENEEA. Trimming stripped 1 base from V and 4 bases from J, with 14 bases between. The CDR3 is 16 amino acids. In DNA form, the CDR3 reads TGTGCCAGCAGCTTAGGTAGCCTGCCAGGATACAATGAGCAGTTCTTC. Protein sequence: CASSLGSLPGYNEQFF.

The rearrangement links TRBV7-9 to TRBJ2-2, with 11 bases matching TRBD2. V dropped 5 bases and J dropped 0; count of bases not matched to a gene: 8. The CDR3 consists of 18 residues. Looked up from germline, CDR1 is SEHNR and CDR2 is FQNEAQ (reference sequence). In DNA, the CDR3 is TGTGCCAGCAGCGAGGGGGGACTAGCGGTAGCGAACACCGGGGAGCTGTTTTTT. Translating it yields CASSEGGLAVANTGELFF.

The chain is built from TRBV19 and TRBJ2-7, with TRBD2 matching 7 bases. J gave up 0 bases and V 4 bases, and 6 bases lay outside the gene matches. The CDR3 covers 15 residues. The V gene's germline CDR1 is LNHDA and CDR2 SQIVND (reference sequence). CDR3 nucleotide sequence: TGTGCCAGTAGTACGAGCGGGATTAGCTCCTACGAGCAGTACTTC. This encodes CASSTSGISSYEQYF. Based on the CDR3 plus reference TRBV19 and TRBJ2-7, the full variable domain is DGGITQSPKYLFRKEGQNVTLSCEQNLNHDAMYWYRQDPGQGLRLIYYSQIVNDFQKGDIAEGYSVSREKKESFPLTVTSAQKNPTAFYLCASSTSGISSYEQYFGPGTRLTVT.

The V gene is TRBV19, the J gene TRBJ2-2; no reliable D call. Germline V gene sequence: CDR1 LNHDA, CDR2 SQIVND (reference sequence). Trimming took off 1 base at V and 4 bases at J, with 13 bases between the two ends. The CDR3 contains 16 residues. The CDR3 sequence is CASSIGLLRTTGELFF. Here the CDR3 DNA reads TGTGCCAGTAGTATAGGTCTGTTAAGGACCACCGGGGAGCTGTTTTTT.

The chain is built from TRBV28 and TRBJ2-3; no firm D call. The ends were cut back, 3 bases at V and 2 bases at J, with 3 bases in the middle. The CDR3 contains 12 residues. The germline V gene encodes CDR1 MDHEN and CDR2 SYDVKM. CDR3 residues: CASSFFTDTQYF. Here the CDR3 DNA reads TGTGCCAGCAGTTTTTTCACAGATACGCAGTATTTT.

This rearrangement joins TRBV2 to TRBJ1-4, with 9 bases aligning to TRBD1. J was trimmed by 11 bases and V by 7 bases; bases with no gene match: 17. CDR1 and CDR2 (germline): SNHLY, FYNNEI. This CDR3 contains 16 residues. The CDR3 loop is CASTYRGPGPLEKLFF. The CDR3 DNA follows: TGTGCCAGCACTTACAGGGGGCCGGGACCCCTGGAGAAACTGTTTTTT.

The genes are TRBV6-1 and TRBJ2-1, with D hard to call. Germline V lookup: CDR1 MNHNS, CDR2 SASEGT. V lost 8 bases and J 10 bases, leaving 18 bases between the germline ends. The CDR3 covers 13 residues. The DNA of the CDR3 is TGTGCCAGCCTGACGAGGCCCGACACGGAGCAGTTCTTC. Translated, it gives CASLTRPDTEQFF.